This T cell receptor beta chain was profiled in a study of T cell responses to AZD1222 COVID-19 vaccine. Findings and limits, study-wide: Elevations in Spike-specific TCR breadth and depth followed administration of two AZD1222 doses. The sample set comprised mostly white British donors with more females, and clonal diversity was possibly underestimated.

Worth noting for this clone: Its antigen is currently unknown.

This CDR3 has 11 residues. Trimming took off 2 bases at V and 3 bases at J, with 0 bases between the two ends. The germline CDR1 and CDR2 sequences are KGHSH and LQKENI. Only in-frame clones appear in the TCRdb table, and some are missing; sequencing was by immunoSEQ multiplex PCR. The sample comprises 110,000 to 150,000 clones, about nine tenths of which are singletons, and roughly 3.1% rests with the top ten. The chain joins TRBV18 to TRBJ2-3; D ambiguous. The sample was peripheral blood, taken on day 0 of AZD1222 vaccination. The TCR comes from an adult in good health. CDR3 amino acids: CASSPTDTQYF. In DNA, the CDR3 is TGTGCCAGCTCACCAACAGATACGCAGTATTTT.